This TCR beta chain comes out of a study of CD8+CD57+ T cells in acquired aplastic anemia. Study-level information: DNA from sorted CD4+ and CD8+ cells averaged about 3.2 ug.

For sequencing, patients were chosen who had shown expansion of CD8+CD57+ cells by flow cytometry. Prior therapy had not been administered to any patient at the time of blood sampling. Points from the study as a whole: It was found that more than 25 CD8+ CDR3 sequences were shared between patients and controls.

With V trimmed by 9 bases and J by 0 bases, 7 bases remained unmatched. Per the germline V gene, CDR1 is SNHLY and CDR2 is FYNNEI. This CDR3 contains 14 residues. This clonotype came up once. Its antigen remains unknown. Profiling of TCR beta VDJ combinations and CDR3 sequences used genomic DNA as template. TCRdb reprocessed the reads with MiXCR, giving one entry per CDR3 protein. The sample records about 180,000 distinct CDR3 sequences, roughly 43% being singletons. The sample was sorted CD4+, CD8+, or CD8+CD57+ T cells (not recorded which) from PBMCs. The clonotype was recovered from a human donor with aplastic anemia. J is TRBJ1-1 and V is TRBV2; 7 bases line up with TRBD1. The CDR3 sequence is CARIRGDMNTEAFF. In nucleotides, the CDR3 is TGTGCCAGAATCAGGGGGGACATGAACACTGAAGCTTTCTTT.